These T cell receptor beta chains were read from a single sample in a study of technical replicates of blood from a few donors. Generated by immunoSEQ multiplex PCR, the TCRdb table keeps only in-frame clones and is missing some. The sample shows tens of thousands of clones, around nine tenths of them seen only once. The sequenced material came from T cells isolated from PBMCs. The source is a human donor in good health. CDR3s include the opening cysteine and the closing phenylalanine or tryptophan. Each record gives: CDR3 protein, CDR3 DNA, clone size, J gene, V gene, D gene. A D gene is named only where the DNA matches it firmly. Clone size is not always given. Where it is, it says once, few, many or a class for expanded clones.

CDR3: CASSQDRGPGEDEQFF
DNA: TGTGCCAGCAGCCAAGATCGGGGTCCGGGTGAAGATGAGCAGTTCTTC
size: -
J: TRBJ2-1
V: TRBV4-2
D: -

CDR3: CASRYPGITEAFF
DNA: TGTGCCAGCAGGTACCCAGGCATCACTGAAGCTTTCTTT
size: -
J: TRBJ1-1
V: TRBV7-9
D: -

CDR3: CASRSRTSGFYEQYF
DNA: TGCGCCAGCAGGTCAAGGACTAGCGGATTCTACGAGCAGTACTTC
size: -
J: TRBJ2-7
V: TRBV4-1
D: TRBD2

CDR3: CACLSGYTGELFF
DNA: TGTGCCTGCCTTAGCGGATACACCGGGGAGCTGTTTTTT
size: -
J: TRBJ2-2
V: TRBV30
D: -

CDR3: CASRPDSTGELFF
DNA: TGTGCCAGCCGACCTGACAGTACCGGGGAGCTGTTTTTT
size: -
J: TRBJ2-2
V: TRBV2
D: -

CDR3: CATSRDVTSGANEQFF
DNA: TGTGCCACCAGCAGAGATGTAACTAGCGGGGCGAATGAGCAGTTCTTC
size: -
J: TRBJ2-1
V: TRBV15
D: TRBD2

CDR3: CASSPGVTEAFF
DNA: TGTGCCAGCAGCCCGGGTGTAACTGAAGCTTTCTTT
size: -
J: TRBJ1-1
V: TRBV6-1
D: -

CDR3: CASSRDRDFGGYGYTF
DNA: TGTGCCAGCAGTCGGGACAGAGACTTCGGTGGCTATGGCTACACCTTC
size: -
J: TRBJ1-2
V: TRBV27
D: TRBD1

CDR3: CASSLAGTETQYF
DNA: TGTGCCAGCAGTTTAGCGGGGACAGAGACCCAGTACTTC
size: -
J: TRBJ2-5
V: TRBV28
D: -

CDR3: CASSTGTEGNQPQHF
DNA: TGTGCCAGCAGCACCGGGACAGAAGGCAATCAGCCCCAGCATTTT
size: -
J: TRBJ1-5
V: TRBV7-9
D: TRBD1

CDR3: CAIRSESGQPQHF
DNA: TGTGCCATCAGGTCGGAATCGGGTCAGCCCCAGCATTTT
size: -
J: TRBJ1-5
V: TRBV10-3
D: -

CDR3: CASSQDLAELYEQYF
DNA: TGCGCCAGCAGCCAAGATCTAGCGGAGCTCTACGAGCAGTACTTC
size: once
J: TRBJ2-7
V: TRBV4-3
D: TRBD2

CDR3: CASSQGSDQPQHF
DNA: TGTGCCAGCAGCCAGGGGTCGGATCAGCCCCAGCATTTT
size: -
J: TRBJ1-5
V: TRBV5-5
D: -

CDR3: CASSFPGGYRGFTNYGYTF
DNA: TGTGCCAGCAGCTTTCCCGGGGGGTACAGGGGGTTCACTAACTATGGCTACACCTTC
size: -
J: TRBJ1-2
V: TRBV7-2
D: TRBD1

CDR3: CASSPDRRPSQYIYF
DNA: TGTGCCAGCAGCCCAGACAGGAGACCTTCGCAGTACATATATTTT
size: -
J: TRBJ1-3
V: TRBV11-2
D: -

CDR3: CASSSLPGMNTEAFF
DNA: TGTGCCAGCAGCTCCCTGCCGGGGATGAACACTGAAGCTTTCTTT
size: -
J: TRBJ1-1
V: TRBV6-5
D: -

CDR3: CAWILPGNYGYTF
DNA: TGTGCCTGGATATTGCCAGGGAACTATGGCTACACCTTC
size: -
J: TRBJ1-2
V: TRBV30
D: -

CDR3: CASSVSSGYNEQFF
DNA: TGTGCCAGCAGTGTTTCCAGCGGATACAATGAGCAGTTCTTC
size: -
J: TRBJ2-1
V: TRBV6-4
D: -

CDR3: CASSSLSTGELFF
DNA: TGCGCCAGCAGCTCCCTTAGCACCGGGGAGCTGTTTTTT
size: -
J: TRBJ2-2
V: TRBV5-1
D: -

CDR3: CASSLTSGSDEQYF
DNA: TGTGCCAGCAGCTTAACTAGCGGGAGCGACGAGCAGTACTTC
size: -
J: TRBJ2-7
V: TRBV7-2
D: TRBD2